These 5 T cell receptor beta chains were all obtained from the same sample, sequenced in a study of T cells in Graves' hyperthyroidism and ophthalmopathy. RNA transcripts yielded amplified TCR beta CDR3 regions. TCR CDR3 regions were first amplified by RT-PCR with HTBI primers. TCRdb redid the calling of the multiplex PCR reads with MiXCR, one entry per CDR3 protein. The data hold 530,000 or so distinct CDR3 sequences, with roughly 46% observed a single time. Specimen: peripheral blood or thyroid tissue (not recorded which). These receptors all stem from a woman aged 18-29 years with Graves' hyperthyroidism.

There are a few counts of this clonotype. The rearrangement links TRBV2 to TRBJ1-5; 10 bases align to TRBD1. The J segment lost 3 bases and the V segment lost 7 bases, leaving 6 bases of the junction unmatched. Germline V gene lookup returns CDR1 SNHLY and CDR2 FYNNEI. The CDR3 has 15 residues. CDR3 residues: CASMGQGSLNQPQHF. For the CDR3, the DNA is TGTGCCAGCATGGGACAGGGGAGTCTCAATCAGCCCCAGCATTTT.

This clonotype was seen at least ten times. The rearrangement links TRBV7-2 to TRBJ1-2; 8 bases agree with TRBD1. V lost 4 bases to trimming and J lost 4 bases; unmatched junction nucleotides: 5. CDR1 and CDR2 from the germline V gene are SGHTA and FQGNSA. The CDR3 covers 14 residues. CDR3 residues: CASSSTGVLYGYTF. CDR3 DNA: TGTGCCAGCAGCTCGACAGGGGTTCTCTATGGCTACACCTTC.

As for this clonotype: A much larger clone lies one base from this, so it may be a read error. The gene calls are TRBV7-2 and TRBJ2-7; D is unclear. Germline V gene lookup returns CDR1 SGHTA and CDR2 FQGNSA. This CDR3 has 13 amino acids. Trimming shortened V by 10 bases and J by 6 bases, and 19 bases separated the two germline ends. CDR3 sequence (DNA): TGTGCCAACTGGAGTGAGGACCCCACCGAGCAGTACTTC. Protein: CANWSEDPTEQYF.

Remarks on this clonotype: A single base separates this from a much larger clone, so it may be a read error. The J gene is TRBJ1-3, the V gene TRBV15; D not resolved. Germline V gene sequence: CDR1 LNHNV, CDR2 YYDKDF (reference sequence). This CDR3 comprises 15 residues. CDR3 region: CATSRDLVSGYTTYF. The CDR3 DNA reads TGTGCCACCAGCAGAGATCTTGTGAGTGGATACACCACATATTTT.

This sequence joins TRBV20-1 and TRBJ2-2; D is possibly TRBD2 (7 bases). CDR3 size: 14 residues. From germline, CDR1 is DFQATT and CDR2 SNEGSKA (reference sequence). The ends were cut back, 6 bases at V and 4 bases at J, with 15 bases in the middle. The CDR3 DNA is TGCAGTGCCCCGAGGGGGGAGGGCACCGGGGAGCTGTTTTTT. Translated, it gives CSAPRGEGTGELFF.